This paragraph reports one TCR beta chain. The antigen remains undetermined. This specimen comes from a study of resident and recirculating memory T cells in vitiligo. Study conclusions and caveats: Clonality differed among vitiligo lesions, with no unique dominant clone.

No patient showed confetti depigmentation, a clinical sign of active disease. Patients had received no treatment within the previous three months. Germline CDR1 is SGHRS and CDR2 is YFSETQ. There are 14 residues in the CDR3. The V end was cut by 4 bases, the J end by 0 bases, with 11 bases between. Some clones are missing from TCRdb's copy, which holds only in-frame ones; the method was immunoSEQ multiplex PCR. The repertoire holds tens of thousands of clones, with just over 90% as singletons. The sequence derives from a male donor with vitiligo. The sequencing input was blood. This sequence joins TRBV5-1 and TRBJ2-7; D is undetermined. CDR3 in amino acids: CASSLTLSSYEQYF. CDR3 coding DNA: TGCGCCAGCAGCCTAACCTTGAGCTCCTACGAGCAGTACTTC.